The clone carrying this T cell receptor beta chain was recorded a few times. Its target is not known. This record comes from a study of cytomegalovirus exposure and HLA in healthy donors. Whole-study results and caveats: The number of N-insertions in an Asian-associated ancestry cluster was reportedly below the 666-donor mean in a later analysis. As a later analysis revealed, the rate of TCR association differed by HLA locus, with DRB1 most and HLA-C fewest.

PCR was performed using 60 Vbeta and 13 Jbeta primers. Some clones are missing from TCRdb's copy, which holds only in-frame ones; the method was immunoSEQ multiplex PCR. The sample lists 110,000 to 150,000 clones, roughly 70% occurring once. Sample: PBMCs. The source of this sequence is a woman aged 60-75 years in good health and CMV-seropositive.

The CDR3 coding sequence is TGTGCCAGCACCCCCCCGGCGGAGGGATGGGGTGAAGCTTTCTTT. It encodes CASTPPAEGWGEAFF. J is TRBJ1-1 and V is TRBV13; D remains unclear. V was trimmed by 7 bases and J by 7 bases, leaving 22 bases between them. CDR3 length: 15 amino acids. Germline V gene lookup returns CDR1 PRHDT and CDR2 FYEKMQ (reference sequence).